Below, 19 T cell receptor beta chains from the same sample are listed, as sequenced in a study of cytomegalovirus exposure and HLA in healthy donors. Primers included in the PCR were 60 Vbeta and 13 Jbeta primers. Generated by immunoSEQ multiplex PCR, the TCRdb table keeps only in-frame clones and is missing some. The sample carries under 140,000 clones, around 80% recorded once. Sequencing was carried out using PBMCs. Receptors were obtained from a man aged 25-40 years in good health and CMV-seropositive.

This clone is a singleton in its sample. The genes are TRBV11-2 and TRBJ1-4; 12 nucleotides line up with TRBD1. The CDR3 contains 18 residues. V lost 5 bases and J lost 1; bases outside the gene matches: 8. CDR1 is SGHAT, CDR2 FQNNGV, per germline. The CDR3 region is CASSPEGQGAGTNEKLFF. DNA for the CDR3: TGTGCCAGCAGCCCCGAGGGACAGGGGGCTGGAACTAATGAAAAACTGTTTTTT.

The table lists this clone with a count of one. V and J are TRBV6-6 and TRBJ1-1; D ambiguous. Per germline, CDR1 MNHNY and CDR2 SVGAGI (reference sequence). Trimming left V 4 bases short and J 4 bases short, with 13 bases between. CDR3 length: 14 amino acids. The CDR3 coding sequence is TGTGCCAGCAGTTCCCCGGGGTTAGGCACTGAAGCTTTCTTT. Its protein product is CASSSPGLGTEAFF.

This chain uses TRBV29-1 with TRBJ2-5, with 10 bases fitting TRBD2. Germline V gives CDR1 SQVTM, CDR2 ANQGSEA. V shed 2 bases and J 1 base; nucleotides not matched to a gene: 4. The CDR3 has 15 amino acids. CDR3 sequence: CSVEKVAGGQETQYF. The CDR3 region has the DNA TGCAGCGTTGAAAAAGTAGCGGGGGGCCAAGAGACCCAGTACTTC.

The V gene is TRBV4-3, the J gene TRBJ2-6, with D tentatively TRBD1 (5 bases). CDR1 is LGHNA and CDR2 is YSLEER in the germline V gene. V shed 5 bases and J shed 9 bases, with 17 bases lying between them. The CDR3 loop spans 15 amino acids. CDR3 amino acids: CASSSRLGLGNVLTF. The CDR3 region has the DNA TGCGCCAGCAGCTCTCGACTGGGGCTAGGCAACGTCCTGACTTTC.

The chain couples TRBV28 to TRBJ1-6; 12 positions match TRBD1. V dropped 7 bases and J dropped 6; count of bases not matched to a gene: 7. This CDR3 has 16 amino acids. The germline gives CDR1 MDHEN, CDR2 SYDVKM. The chain's CDR3 is CASNTGTGGINSPLHF. The CDR3 DNA follows: TGTGCCAGCAATACCGGGACAGGGGGCATTAATTCACCCCTCCACTTT.

This chain links TRBV7-6 with TRBJ2-2, with D unclear. CDR3 length equals 14 residues. Between the trimmed V and J ends, which lost 1 base and 1 base, there was a span of 4 bases. Per germline, CDR1 SGHVS and CDR2 FNYEAQ. As DNA, the CDR3 is TGTGCCAGCAGCTTAGACAGGAACACCGGGGAGCTGTTTTTT. It specifies CASSLDRNTGELFF.

The rearrangement joins TRBV28 to TRBJ2-2, with D possibly being TRBD2 (6 bases). This CDR3 is built from 19 residues. CDR1 is MDHEN and CDR2 is SYDVKM in the germline V gene. The ends were cut back, 1 base at V and 6 bases at J, with 24 bases in the middle. CDR3 region: CASSLFRGGAGRLAGELFF. As DNA, the CDR3 is TGTGCCAGCAGTTTATTTAGGGGAGGCGCGGGGCGGCTTGCCGGGGAGCTGTTTTTT.

The CDR3 bases are TGTGCCAGCAGCATCGCGGGACAGCAGAACACTGAAGCTTTCTTT. Translation: CASSIAGQQNTEAFF. The chain recombines TRBV6-5 with TRBJ1-1; TRBD1 agrees at 7 bases. CDR3 length equals 15 residues. Germline V gene lookup returns CDR1 MNHEY and CDR2 SVGAGI. With 6 bases clipped from V and 1 base from J, the junction kept 8 bases outside the gene matches.

This sequence joins TRBV27 and TRBJ1-2, with 12 bases matching TRBD1. The trim removed 1 base at V and 2 bases at J, leaving 8 bases unmatched. CDR1 and CDR2 from the germline V gene are MNHEY and SMNVEV (reference sequence). CDR3 length: 18 amino acids. The CDR3 loop reads CASSLLRGGTGGNYGYTF. DNA for the CDR3: TGTGCCAGCAGTTTATTGCGGGGGGGGACAGGGGGCAACTATGGCTACACCTTC.

This clone appeared a single time. J is TRBJ2-1 and V is TRBV9, with a weak D call TRBD2 (7 bases). Per the germline V gene, CDR1 is SGDLS and CDR2 is YYNGEE. The CDR3 length is 19 residues. V was trimmed by 0 bases and J by 2 bases, leaving 21 bases between them. The DNA of the CDR3 is TGTGCCAGCAGCGTAGCTCCGGGAGGAGGACAGAGCGCCTACAATGAGCAGTTCTTC. Protein: CASSVAPGGGQSAYNEQFF.

The gene calls are TRBV4-3 and TRBJ2-2; 14 bases are a match to TRBD2. This CDR3 is built from 18 residues. The ends lost 2 bases at V and 7 bases at J; junction bases unmatched: 9. Germline CDR1 reads LGHNA; CDR2 reads YSLEER. CDR3: CASSQWGLAGAGSGELFF. DNA of the CDR3: TGCGCCAGCAGCCAATGGGGACTAGCGGGGGCCGGGAGCGGGGAGCTGTTTTTT.

The chain employs TRBV7-2 and TRBJ2-7, with 13 bases that match TRBD2. The CDR3 loop spans 17 amino acids. J lost 5 bases, V lost 5 bases, and 12 bases had no gene match. CDR1 SGHTA and CDR2 FQGNSA come from the germline V gene. Here the CDR3 reads CASSLSRLAGGFHEQYF. DNA of the CDR3: TGTGCCAGCAGCCTAAGCCGACTAGCGGGGGGCTTCCACGAGCAGTACTTC.

The rearrangement uses TRBV7-2 and TRBJ2-3; D unresolved. Germline V gene data show CDR1 as SGHTA and CDR2 as FQGNSA. The germline V and J ends were trimmed by 1 base and 0 bases, with 8 bases remaining between them. The CDR3 runs to 15 residues. The chain's CDR3 is CASSLDYLSTDTQYF. CDR3 DNA sequence: TGTGCCAGCAGCTTAGACTATCTTAGCACAGATACGCAGTATTTT.

The chain employs TRBV18 and TRBJ1-5; no definite D call. CDR3 size: 15 residues. CDR1 is KGHSH and CDR2 is LQKENI in the germline V gene. Deletions cut 3 bases from V and 0 bases from J, with 9 bases between. The DNA of the CDR3 is TGTGCCAGCTCACCGGGAGGAAATAGCAATCAGCCCCAGCATTTT. This translates into CASSPGGNSNQPQHF.

This clone was counted only a few times. The chain recombines TRBV29-1 with TRBJ2-7; a weak D match, TRBD1 (7 bases). CDR1 SQVTM and CDR2 ANQGSEA come from the germline V gene. The V end was cut by 4 bases, the J end by 6 bases, with 10 bases between. The CDR3 runs to 11 residues. Written as DNA, the CDR3 is TGCAGCGTTGGGCAGGGGGGCGAGCAGTACTTC. Translating gives CSVGQGGEQYF.

This clone was observed a few times. This chain uses TRBV4-2 with TRBJ1-2; weak D call: TRBD1 (5 bases). Per the germline V gene, CDR1 is LGHNA and CDR2 is YNFKEQ. V lost 0 bases and J 3 bases, leaving 11 bases between the germline ends. This CDR3 comprises 15 residues. The CDR3 loop is CASSQDKGGDYGYTF. For the CDR3, the DNA is TGTGCCAGCAGCCAAGATAAAGGAGGGGACTATGGCTACACCTTC.

This chain joins TRBV4-1 and TRBJ2-3; 8 nucleotides align to TRBD2. Germline CDR1 reads MGHRA; CDR2 reads YSYEKL. With 0 bases clipped from V and 0 bases from J, the junction kept 14 bases outside the gene matches. The CDR3 runs 20 residues. For the CDR3, the DNA is TGCGCCAGCAGCCAAGACCCATCTTCGGGGGGGGACCTTAGCACAGATACGCAGTATTTT. It yields the protein CASSQDPSSGGDLSTDTQYF.

This clone was detected once. The CDR3 nucleotides read TGTGCCAGCAGTGACCCGGGACAGGGTAATCAGCCCCAGCATTTT. Encoded protein: CASSDPGQGNQPQHF. The V and J genes are TRBV2 and TRBJ1-5, with 9 bases identical to TRBD1. The CDR3 has 15 amino acids. J gave up 4 bases and V 3 bases, and 4 bases lay outside the gene matches. CDR1 is SNHLY and CDR2 is FYNNEI in the germline V gene.

This clone was observed a few times. V gene TRBV6-4 combines with J gene TRBJ2-1; TRBD2 agrees at 7 bases. Germline CDR1 is MRHNA and CDR2 is SNTAGT. The CDR3 is 16 amino acids. V shed 2 bases and J 3 bases; nucleotides not matched to a gene: 7. CDR3 region: CASSDSLRGDYNEQFF. The CDR3, as DNA: TGTGCCAGCAGTGACAGTTTACGGGGGGACTACAATGAGCAGTTCTTC.